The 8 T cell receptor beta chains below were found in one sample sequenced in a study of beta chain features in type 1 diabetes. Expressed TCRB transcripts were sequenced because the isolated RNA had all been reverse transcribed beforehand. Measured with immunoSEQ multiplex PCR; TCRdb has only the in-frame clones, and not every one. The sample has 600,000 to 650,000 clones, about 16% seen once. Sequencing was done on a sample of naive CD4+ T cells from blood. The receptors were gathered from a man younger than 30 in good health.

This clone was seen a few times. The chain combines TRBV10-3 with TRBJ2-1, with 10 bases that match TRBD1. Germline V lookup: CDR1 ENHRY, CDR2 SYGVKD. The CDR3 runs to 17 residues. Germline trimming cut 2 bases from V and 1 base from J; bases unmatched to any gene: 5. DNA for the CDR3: TGTGCCATCAGTGAGCCGAGACAGGGGGCATCCTACAATGAGCAGTTCTTC. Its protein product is CAISEPRQGASYNEQFF.

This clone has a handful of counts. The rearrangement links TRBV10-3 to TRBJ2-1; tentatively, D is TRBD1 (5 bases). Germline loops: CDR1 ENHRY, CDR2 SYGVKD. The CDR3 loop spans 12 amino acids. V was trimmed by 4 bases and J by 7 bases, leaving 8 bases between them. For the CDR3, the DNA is TGTGCCATCAGTGGATCAGGGAATGAGCAGTTCTTC. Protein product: CAISGSGNEQFF.

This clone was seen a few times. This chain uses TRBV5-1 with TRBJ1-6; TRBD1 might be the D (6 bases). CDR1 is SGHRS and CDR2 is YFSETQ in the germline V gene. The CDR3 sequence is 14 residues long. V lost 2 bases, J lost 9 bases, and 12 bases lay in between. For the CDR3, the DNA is TGCGCCAGCAGCTTACAGGGTGTGGCTTCACCCCTCCACTTT. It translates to CASSLQGVASPLHF.

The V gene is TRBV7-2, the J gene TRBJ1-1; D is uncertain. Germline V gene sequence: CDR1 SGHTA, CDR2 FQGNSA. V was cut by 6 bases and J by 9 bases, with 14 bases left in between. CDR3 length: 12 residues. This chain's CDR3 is CASRTTTNKAFF. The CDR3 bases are TGTGCCAGCAGAACGACCACCAACAAAGCTTTCTTT. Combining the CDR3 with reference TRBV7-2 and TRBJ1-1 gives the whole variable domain GAGVSQSPSNKVTEKGKDVELRCDPISGHTALYWYRQSLGQGLEFLIYFQGNSAPDKSGLPSDRFSAERTGGSVSTLTIQRTQQEDSAVYLCASRTTTNKAFFGQGTRLTVV.

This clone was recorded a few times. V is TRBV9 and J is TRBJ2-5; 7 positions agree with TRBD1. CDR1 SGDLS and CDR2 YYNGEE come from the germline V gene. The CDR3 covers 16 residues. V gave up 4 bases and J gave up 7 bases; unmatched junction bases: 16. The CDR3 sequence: CASSYSGTADWRTQYF. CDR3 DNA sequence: TGTGCCAGCAGCTATTCCGGGACAGCGGATTGGAGGACCCAGTACTTC. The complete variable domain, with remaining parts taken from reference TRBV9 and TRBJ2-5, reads DSGVTQTPKHLITATGQRVTLRCSPRSGDLSVYWYQQSLDQGLQFLIQYYNGEERAKGNILERFSAQQFPDLHSELNLSSLELGDSALYFCASSYSGTADWRTQYFGPGTRLLVL.

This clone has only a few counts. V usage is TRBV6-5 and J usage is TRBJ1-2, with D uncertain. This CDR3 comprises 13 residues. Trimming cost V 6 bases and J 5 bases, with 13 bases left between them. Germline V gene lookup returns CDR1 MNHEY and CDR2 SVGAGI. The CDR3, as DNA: TGTGCCAGCAGAGAAGGACTGGGGTATGGCTACACCTTC. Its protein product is CASREGLGYGYTF.

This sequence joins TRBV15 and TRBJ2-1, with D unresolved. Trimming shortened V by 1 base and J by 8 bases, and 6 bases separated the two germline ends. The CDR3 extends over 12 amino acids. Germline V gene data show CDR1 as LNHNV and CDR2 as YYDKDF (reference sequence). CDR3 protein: CATSRVYDEQFF. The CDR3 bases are TGTGCCACCAGCAGAGTGTACGATGAGCAGTTCTTC.

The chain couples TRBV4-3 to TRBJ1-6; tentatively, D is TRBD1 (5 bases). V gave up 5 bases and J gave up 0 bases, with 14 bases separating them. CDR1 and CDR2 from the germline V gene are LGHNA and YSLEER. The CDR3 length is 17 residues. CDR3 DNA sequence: TGCGCCAGCAGCGTATCAGGGTCAAGCTCCTATAATTCACCCCTCCACTTT. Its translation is CASSVSGSSSYNSPLHF.